This TCR beta chain was sequenced for a study of beta chain features in type 1 diabetes. Study-wide results and caveats: When VDJ junctions were examined, type 1 diabetes patients showed fewer insertions and more deletions. Patients and controls would share equally any PCR tilt toward shorter templates.

Reverse transcription of all isolated RNA meant that expressed TCRB transcripts were sequenced. There were 3.5 million or so reads on average in the naive, central memory and regulatory T cell samples. Measured with immunoSEQ multiplex PCR; TCRdb has only the in-frame clones, and not every one. The sample comprises 400,000 to 600,000 clones, about 32% of which are singletons, and about 0.065% rests with the top ten. Trimming pared 0 bases from V and 4 bases from J, leaving 9 bases between. CDR3 length: 14 residues. Looked up from germline, CDR1 is SGHTA and CDR2 is FQGNSA. As for this clone: Its antigen remains unidentified.

The receptor's source is a man between 18 and 29 years old in good health. This chain connects TRBV7-2 to TRBJ1-2; a weak D match, TRBD1 (6 bases). Sequenced material: naive CD4+ T cells from blood. DNA for the CDR3: TGTGCCAGCAGCTTAGCGGCCAGGGGCTATGGCTACACCTTC. Its protein product is CASSLAARGYGYTF.